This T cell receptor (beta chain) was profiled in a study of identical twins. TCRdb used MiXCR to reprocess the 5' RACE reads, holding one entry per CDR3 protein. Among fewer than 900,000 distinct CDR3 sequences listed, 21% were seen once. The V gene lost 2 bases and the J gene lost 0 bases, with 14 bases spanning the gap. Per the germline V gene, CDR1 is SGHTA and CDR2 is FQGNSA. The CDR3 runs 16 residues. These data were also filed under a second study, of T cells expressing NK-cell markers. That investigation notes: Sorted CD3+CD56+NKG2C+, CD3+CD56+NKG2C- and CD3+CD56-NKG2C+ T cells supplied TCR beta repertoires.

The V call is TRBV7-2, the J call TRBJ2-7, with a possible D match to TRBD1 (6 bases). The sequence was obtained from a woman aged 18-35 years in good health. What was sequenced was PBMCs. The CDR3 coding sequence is TGTGCCAGCAGCTTAAATCTTAGGACAGCCTCCTACGAGCAGTACTTC. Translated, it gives CASSLNLRTASYEQYF.